This TCR beta chain was sequenced in a study of CD8 T cells in ankylosing spondylitis. The CDR3 loop spans 14 amino acids. Per germline, CDR1 PRHDT and CDR2 FYEKMQ (reference sequence). V lost 0 bases and J lost 3, with 9 bases in between. TCRdb called the 5' RACE reads again in MiXCR, with one record for every CDR3 protein. The sample consists of 300,000 to 400,000 distinct CDR3 sequences, about 9.9% of them appearing once. This clonotype has at least ten counts. Antigen unknown. Findings and caveats of the study: There was a TCR beta motif, made of eight highly homologous variants, that appeared characteristic of ankylosing spondylitis blood.

The rearrangement uses TRBV13 and TRBJ2-7; D remains ambiguous. Sequenced material: blood, either unsorted or a sorted T cell fraction (not recorded which). The receptor comes from a female donor with ankylosing spondylitis or in good health (not recorded which). CDR3 sequence reads: CASSLGPSIYEQYF. The CDR3 DNA follows: TGTGCCAGCAGCTTAGGCCCCAGTATCTACGAGCAGTACTTC.